One sample yielded the 2 T cell receptor beta chains listed below, sequenced in a study of vaccination and CD4 T cells after COVID-19. With the Oncomine TCR Beta short-read assay, DNA from cultured CD4+ T cells was sequenced. TCRdb used MiXCR to reprocess the PCR reads, holding one entry per CDR3 protein. The sample consists of nearly 20,000 distinct CDR3 sequences, 60% to 85% of them appearing once. These TCRs are of unknown antigen specificity. Treatment in this sample: roughly 10-day PBMC culture with coronavirus spike peptide pools or control peptides (ViraFEST assay). The material was CD4+ T cells from blood, cultured in vitro, obtained after SARS-CoV-2 vaccination. These receptors came from a human donor who received a COVID-19 vaccine.

This chain links TRBV20-1 with TRBJ1-1, with D maybe TRBD1 (6 bases). This CDR3 spans 14 amino acids. CDR1 and CDR2 from the germline V gene are DFQATT and SNEGSKA (reference sequence). With 5 bases removed from V and 5 bases from J, the gap between germline ends came to 18 bases. The CDR3 reads CSARPEGVYTEAFF. CDR3 bases: TGCAGTGCTCGACCCGAGGGGGTGTATACTGAAGCTTTCTTT.

CDR3 bases: TGTGCCAGCAGCTTAGTAGGGGGCGCGGACACCGGGGAGCTGTTTTTT. It is translated as CASSLVGGADTGELFF. V is TRBV7-2 and J is TRBJ2-2, with 7 positions matching TRBD1. Germline loops: CDR1 SGHTA, CDR2 FQGNSA. V shed 1 base, J shed 3 bases, and the junction held 5 bases outside the gene matches. The CDR3 covers 16 residues.